A selection of T cell receptor beta chains follows, all from one sample in a study of cytomegalovirus exposure and HLA in healthy donors. Produced via immunoSEQ multiplex PCR; TCRdb's table is partial and in-frame only. The table includes some 110,000 clones, 60% to 80% detected once. Sequencing was done on a sample of PBMCs. Receptor source: a man in his fifties in good health and CMV-seropositive. Both conserved end residues are part of each CDR3. A D gene is named only where the DNA matches it firmly. Size is omitted from some rows. Given values are once, few, many or a class for expanded clones.

clone_size: .; d_call: TRBD1; j_call: TRBJ1-3; v_call: TRBV5-1; cdr3_nt: TGCGCCAGCAGCTCAGACAGGGGGTATGGAAACACCATATATTTT; cdr3_aa: CASSSDRGYGNTIYF
clone_size: .; d_call: TRBD2; j_call: TRBJ2-1; v_call: TRBV4-2; cdr3_nt: TGTGCCAGCAGCCAAGAGGGAGGTCGCGGGAGTAGCTCCTACAATGAGCAGTTCTTC; cdr3_aa: CASSQEGGRGSSSYNEQFF
clone_size: .; d_call: TRBD1; j_call: TRBJ1-1; v_call: TRBV13; cdr3_nt: TGTGCCAGCAGCGTGGGACAGGCCTTTAACACTGAAGCTTTCTTT; cdr3_aa: CASSVGQAFNTEAFF
clone_size: few; d_call: .; j_call: TRBJ2-3; v_call: TRBV27; cdr3_nt: TGTGCCAGCAGAAAGGGGTTTTTGGCAGATACGCAGTATTTT; cdr3_aa: CASRKGFLADTQYF
clone_size: .; d_call: TRBD2; j_call: TRBJ2-2; v_call: TRBV27; cdr3_nt: TGTGCCAGCAGTCCCGGACTAGCTCTTCGCACCGGGGAGCTGTTTTTT; cdr3_aa: CASSPGLALRTGELFF
clone_size: few; d_call: TRBD2; j_call: TRBJ2-1; v_call: TRBV5-1; cdr3_nt: TGCGCCAGCAACCTGGGGGGGACTAGCGGGAGTTATGAGCAGTTCTTC; cdr3_aa: CASNLGGTSGSYEQFF
clone_size: .; d_call: .; j_call: TRBJ1-5; v_call: TRBV6-6; cdr3_nt: TGTGCCAGCAGTTACAGCCCACGCGGAGGTCAGCCCCAGCATTTT; cdr3_aa: CASSYSPRGGQPQHF
clone_size: .; d_call: TRBD1; j_call: TRBJ2-3; v_call: TRBV10-2; cdr3_nt: TGCGCCAGCAGTGAGGGACAGGCTGGGACAGATACGCAGTATTTT; cdr3_aa: CASSEGQAGTDTQYF
clone_size: .; d_call: .; j_call: TRBJ1-2; v_call: TRBV5-6; cdr3_nt: TGTGCCAGCAGCTTGGACGACAGGCCAAACTATGGCTACACCTTC; cdr3_aa: CASSLDDRPNYGYTF
clone_size: .; d_call: TRBD1; j_call: TRBJ1-5; v_call: TRBV5-1; cdr3_nt: TGCGCCAGCAGCGAGGGACAGGGAGGCAATCAGCCCCAGCATTTT; cdr3_aa: CASSEGQGGNQPQHF
clone_size: once; d_call: .; j_call: TRBJ1-1; v_call: TRBV14; cdr3_nt: TGTGCCAGCAGCCAAGAACTGGGGAGGAAAATGTTCACTGAAGCTTTCTTT; cdr3_aa: CASSQELGRKMFTEAFF
clone_size: few; d_call: TRBD1; j_call: TRBJ1-1; v_call: TRBV6-5; cdr3_nt: TGTGCCAGCAGCCCGGGCAGGGGGCTCGAAGCTTTCTTT; cdr3_aa: CASSPGRGLEAFF
clone_size: .; d_call: .; j_call: TRBJ1-5; v_call: TRBV18; cdr3_nt: TGTGCCAGCTCACCGAGGGACATGCGGCAGCCCCAGCATTTT; cdr3_aa: CASSPRDMRQPQHF
clone_size: .; d_call: TRBD2; j_call: TRBJ2-3; v_call: TRBV10-3; cdr3_nt: TGTGCCATCAGTGAACGCGGGAGGATAGATACGCAGTATTTT; cdr3_aa: CAISERGRIDTQYF
clone_size: .; d_call: .; j_call: TRBJ1-1; v_call: TRBV9; cdr3_nt: TGTGCCAGCAGCGGCCCAGGGGCGATGAACACTGAAGCTTTCTTT; cdr3_aa: CASSGPGAMNTEAFF
clone_size: .; d_call: .; j_call: TRBJ1-1; v_call: TRBV27; cdr3_nt: TGTGCCAGCAGTCGACCGGGATGGACGGGCACTGAAGCTTTCTTT; cdr3_aa: CASSRPGWTGTEAFF
clone_size: .; d_call: TRBD1; j_call: TRBJ1-1; v_call: TRBV10-3; cdr3_nt: TGTGCCATCAGTGCAACGAGAGGACAGGCAAACACTGAAGCTTTCTTT; cdr3_aa: CAISATRGQANTEAFF
clone_size: .; d_call: TRBD1; j_call: TRBJ2-3; v_call: TRBV10-3; cdr3_nt: TGTGCTATTGGACAGGGGGGAGATACGCAGTATTTT; cdr3_aa: CAIGQGGDTQYF
clone_size: .; d_call: .; j_call: TRBJ1-2; v_call: TRBV9; cdr3_nt: TGTGCCAGCAGCGTAGTCTCGGGCTATGGCTACACCTTC; cdr3_aa: CASSVVSGYGYTF
clone_size: .; d_call: TRBD1; j_call: TRBJ1-2; v_call: TRBV6-5; cdr3_nt: TGTGCCAGCAGCCAGGGACAGGGAAACTATGGCTACACCTTC; cdr3_aa: CASSQGQGNYGYTF
clone_size: .; d_call: TRBD1; j_call: TRBJ1-2; v_call: TRBV6-1; cdr3_nt: TGTGCCAGCAGTGACGCAGGGGGTACCTATGGCTACACCTTC; cdr3_aa: CASSDAGGTYGYTF
clone_size: few; d_call: .; j_call: TRBJ1-6; v_call: TRBV5-1; cdr3_nt: TGCGCCAGCAGCCAGACAGAGAGCTCCTATAATTCACCCCTCCACTTT; cdr3_aa: CASSQTESSYNSPLHF
clone_size: .; d_call: .; j_call: TRBJ1-5; v_call: TRBV5-6; cdr3_nt: TGTGCCAGCAGCTTTGCGGGGGTAAATCAGCCCCAGCATTTT; cdr3_aa: CASSFAGVNQPQHF
clone_size: .; d_call: TRBD1; j_call: TRBJ1-2; v_call: TRBV7-2; cdr3_nt: TGTGCCAGCAGCGCGGACAGGGGACGCGGCTACACCTTC; cdr3_aa: CASSADRGRGYTF
clone_size: .; d_call: .; j_call: TRBJ2-7; v_call: TRBV7-2; cdr3_nt: TGTGCCAGCAGCCGCGACAGGAGGACCTACGAGCAGTACTTC; cdr3_aa: CASSRDRRTYEQYF
clone_size: few; d_call: TRBD1; j_call: TRBJ1-2; v_call: TRBV7-9; cdr3_nt: TGTGCCAGCAGTCCCCGGACAGGGAACTATGGCTACACCTTC; cdr3_aa: CASSPRTGNYGYTF
clone_size: .; d_call: .; j_call: TRBJ1-3; v_call: TRBV6-5; cdr3_nt: TGTGCCAGCAGTTACTCGTATTGGGGGGATGGAAACACCATATATTTT; cdr3_aa: CASSYSYWGDGNTIYF
clone_size: .; d_call: .; j_call: TRBJ2-7; v_call: TRBV6-5; cdr3_nt: TGTGCCAGCAGACGGGGCTACGAGCAGTACTTC; cdr3_aa: CASRRGYEQYF
clone_size: few; d_call: .; j_call: TRBJ1-2; v_call: TRBV6-1; cdr3_nt: TGTGCCAGCAGTGAAGCGCTTCGAGGGCCAGTTCACTATGGCTACACCTTC; cdr3_aa: CASSEALRGPVHYGYTF
clone_size: .; d_call: TRBD2; j_call: TRBJ2-1; v_call: TRBV19; cdr3_nt: TGTGCCAGTAGTGAAAGCGGGGCCTACAATGAGCAGTTCTTC; cdr3_aa: CASSESGAYNEQFF
clone_size: .; d_call: TRBD1; j_call: TRBJ1-5; v_call: TRBV7-9; cdr3_nt: TGTGCCAGCAGCTGGGACAGGGGCGTGGATCAGCCCCAGCATTTT; cdr3_aa: CASSWDRGVDQPQHF
clone_size: .; d_call: .; j_call: TRBJ1-1; v_call: TRBV30; cdr3_nt: TGTGCCTGGAGCGGCGGGGGTCGGGTAGAAAGAGCTTTCTTT; cdr3_aa: CAWSGGGRVERAFF
clone_size: .; d_call: .; j_call: TRBJ2-7; v_call: TRBV25-1; cdr3_nt: TGTGCCAGCAGTAGGGGCTACGAGCAGTACTTC; cdr3_aa: CASSRGYEQYF
clone_size: .; d_call: .; j_call: TRBJ2-7; v_call: TRBV18; cdr3_nt: TGTGCCAGCTCACCACCCGCCGGACTCGAGCAGTACTTC; cdr3_aa: CASSPPAGLEQYF
clone_size: few; d_call: .; j_call: TRBJ2-7; v_call: TRBV7-6; cdr3_nt: TGTGCCAGCAGCCGAGGGGGGGGTATCCAATACGAGCAGTACTTC; cdr3_aa: CASSRGGGIQYEQYF
clone_size: .; d_call: .; j_call: TRBJ2-5; v_call: TRBV4-1; cdr3_nt: TGCGCCAGCGGCAGACTACCCCAAGAGACCCAGTACTTC; cdr3_aa: CASGRLPQETQYF
clone_size: .; d_call: .; j_call: TRBJ1-1; v_call: TRBV5-1; cdr3_nt: TGCGCCAGCAGCTTGGACCAGGGAACCGAAGCTTTCTTT; cdr3_aa: CASSLDQGTEAFF
clone_size: .; d_call: TRBD2; j_call: TRBJ2-7; v_call: TRBV30; cdr3_nt: TGTGCCTGGAGTAAAGGCGGGAGGGGATCGAAAGAGCAGTACTTC; cdr3_aa: CAWSKGGRGSKEQYF
clone_size: once; d_call: TRBD1; j_call: TRBJ1-5; v_call: TRBV30; cdr3_nt: TGTGCCTGGAGTGAGGGACAGGGGATTTTTGGGGGCAATCAGCCCCAGCATTTT; cdr3_aa: CAWSEGQGIFGGNQPQHF
clone_size: .; d_call: TRBD2; j_call: TRBJ2-5; v_call: TRBV28; cdr3_nt: TGTGCCAGCAGTAGGGCGGGGGGCCAAGAGACCCAGTACTTC; cdr3_aa: CASSRAGGQETQYF
clone_size: .; d_call: .; j_call: TRBJ1-4; v_call: TRBV9; cdr3_nt: TGTGCCAGCAGCGTAGAGGCAGGCAATGAAAAACTGTTTTTT; cdr3_aa: CASSVEAGNEKLFF
clone_size: .; d_call: .; j_call: TRBJ2-7; v_call: TRBV7-7; cdr3_nt: TGTGCCAGCAGCGCGACTAGTACCCACGAGCAGTACTTC; cdr3_aa: CASSATSTHEQYF